This T cell receptor beta chain was captured by sequencing in a study of blood T cell repertoires in COVID-19. Turning to the study itself: PBMCs, B-cell-depleted T cells, or T cells provided the cDNA or gDNA that made up the material.

This clone was counted a single time. In the authors' workflow: Researchers report that nucleated cell counts were estimated from reference gene primer amplification. Some clones are missing from TCRdb's copy, which holds only in-frame ones; the method was immunoSEQ multiplex PCR. Clonal size and the V and J genes are those of that table, whereas D and trimming came from the DNA. The sample consists of 180,000 or so clones, around 80% of them appearing once. There are 14 residues in the CDR3. Per germline, CDR1 KGHDR and CDR2 SFDVKD. The ends lost 4 bases at V and 9 bases at J; junction bases unmatched: 7.

The receptor's source is a woman in her 70s with acute or convalescent COVID-19. Sequencing was performed on peripheral blood. V and J are TRBV24-1 and TRBJ2-1; 8 positions agree with TRBD2. The CDR3, as DNA: TGTGCCACCAGTGAAAGCGGGGGCCCAAGTGAGCAGTTCTTC. Its protein product is CATSESGGPSEQFF.